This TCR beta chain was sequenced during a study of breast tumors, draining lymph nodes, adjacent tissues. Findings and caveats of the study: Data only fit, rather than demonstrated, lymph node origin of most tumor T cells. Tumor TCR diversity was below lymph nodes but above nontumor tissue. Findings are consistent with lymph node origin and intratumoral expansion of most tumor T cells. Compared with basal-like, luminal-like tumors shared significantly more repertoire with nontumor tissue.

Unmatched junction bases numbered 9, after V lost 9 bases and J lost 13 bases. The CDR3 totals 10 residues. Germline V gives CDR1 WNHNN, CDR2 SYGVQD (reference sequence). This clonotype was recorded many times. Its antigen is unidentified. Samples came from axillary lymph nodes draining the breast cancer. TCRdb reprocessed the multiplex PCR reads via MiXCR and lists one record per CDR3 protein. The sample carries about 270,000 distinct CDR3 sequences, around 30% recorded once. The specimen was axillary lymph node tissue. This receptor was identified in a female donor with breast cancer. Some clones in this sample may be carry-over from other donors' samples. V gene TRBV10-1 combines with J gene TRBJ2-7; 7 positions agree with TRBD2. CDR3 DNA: TGCGCCAGGACGGCTCGCGGGAGTTACTTC. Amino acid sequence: CARTARGSYF.